This T cell receptor beta chain was sequenced for a study of OX40 agonist ivuxolimab in advanced cancers. Study background: Prior anti-PD-1, anti-PD-L1 or anti-CTLA-4 therapy did not bar entry, and around 39% had some.

Sequencing used immunoSEQ multiplex PCR; TCRdb keeps in-frame clones, though not all of them. The table records fewer than 70,000 clones, around 90% of them present only once. Trimming cost V 2 bases and J 5 bases, with 7 bases left between them. The CDR3 has 13 residues. Germline lookup yields CDR1 SGHRS and CDR2 YFSETQ. This specimen was CD4+ or CD8+ T cells sorted from blood, taken in a trial of the OX40 agonist ivuxolimab. The receptor comes from an adult with an advanced solid tumor such as melanoma, head and neck, liver or kidney cancer. The chain has TRBV5-1 and TRBJ2-2; no clear D gene. CDR3 amino acids: CASSLTPTGELFF. The CDR3 DNA is TGCGCCAGCAGCTTAACACCTACCGGGGAGCTGTTTTTT. The variable domain in full, completed from reference TRBV5-1 and TRBJ2-2, reads KAGVTQTPRYLIKTRGQQVTLSCSPISGHRSVSWYQQTPGQGLQFLFEYFSETQRNKGNFPGRFSGRQFSNSRSEMNVSTLELGDSALYLCASSLTPTGELFFGEGSRLTVL.